One sample yielded the 29 T cell receptor beta chains listed below, sequenced in a study of T cells in women clearing cervical HPV infection. The repertoire was sequenced with immunoSEQ multiplex PCR; TCRdb's copy has only in-frame clones and lacks some. The sample data list about 30,000 clones. Sequencing was done on a sample of blood buffy coat. These receptors were obtained from a woman between 18 and 69 years old with a cervical HPV16 infection that either progressed to CIN3+ or cleared (not recorded which).

Notes on this clone: The read terminates 3 residues ahead of where the CDR3 ends, so the germline J gene completes it. The chain has TRBV5-1 and TRBJ1-6; possibly TRBD1 for D (5 bases). Trimming stripped 2 bases from V and 10 bases from J, with 13 bases between. Germline V gene sequence: CDR1 SGHRS, CDR2 YFSETQ. This CDR3 spans 14 amino acids. The CDR3: CASSFQGVESPLHF. The sequenced part of the CDR3 DNA is TGCGCCAGCAGCTTCCAAGGGGTGGAATCACCC.

A note on this clone: The observed sequence ends 3 residues before the CDR3 terminus, with the missing tail filled in from the germline J gene. The chain has TRBV18 and TRBJ1-1; maybe TRBD1 (6 bases). Trimming stripped 4 bases from V and 0 bases from J, with 15 bases between. There are 16 residues in the CDR3. Per germline, CDR1 KGHSH and CDR2 LQKENI. The CDR3 sequence: CASSLYRELLNTEAFF. The CDR3 DNA, read in part, is TGTGCCAGCTCACTTTACAGGGAATTGTTGAACACTGAA.

On this clone: The read comes to an end 3 residues before the CDR3 does, leaving the germline J gene to fill in the end. The J gene is TRBJ2-2, the V gene TRBV18, with D perhaps matching TRBD2 (6 bases). V was pared by 6 bases and J by 1 base, with 18 bases between. This CDR3 spans 17 amino acids. CDR1 and CDR2 (germline): KGHSH, LQKENI. The CDR3 bases that were read are TGTGCCAGCTCGTCGGGGGTCCTATTAGGGAACACCGGGGAG. Encoded protein: CASSSGVLLGNTGE. The entire CDR3 protein reads CASSSGVLLGNTGELFF.

To note about this clone: The sequenced fragment ends 3 residues before the CDR3 boundary, so the rest is inferred from the germline J gene. The rearrangement joins TRBV30 to TRBJ1-6, with 7 bases that match TRBD1. Germline V gene data show CDR1 as GTSNPN and CDR2 as SVGIG (reference sequence). The CDR3 extends over 13 amino acids. The junction had 2 bases not matched to a gene; V was cut back by 4 bases and J by 5 bases. CDR3 loop: CAWKGGDNSPLHF. The covered CDR3 bases are TGTGCCTGGAAAGGGGGCGATAATTCACCC.

Incomplete CDR3 DNA: TGTGCCACCAGCAGAGGGGGACAGGGAGAGACC. It translates to CATSRGGQGET. The full CDR3 is CATSRGGQGETQYF. The rearrangement links TRBV15 to TRBJ2-5; 9 positions agree with TRBD1. The read finishes 3 residues shy of the CDR3 end, and the germline J gene is used to complete it. Per the germline V gene, CDR1 is LNHNV and CDR2 is YYDKDF (reference sequence). The CDR3 covers 14 residues. J was trimmed by 4 bases and V by 1 base; bases with no gene match: 1.

Turning to this clone: Read coverage stops 3 residues before the CDR3 terminus; the germline J gene supplies the remainder. The V gene is TRBV20-1, the J gene TRBJ2-3, with TRBD2 matching over 13 bases. This CDR3 is 16 amino acids long. From germline, CDR1 is DFQATT and CDR2 SNEGSKA (reference sequence). V shed 2 bases, J shed 6 bases, and the junction held 8 bases outside the gene matches. The CDR3 here is CSARSGLAGEGDTQYF. The sequenced part of the CDR3 DNA is TGCAGTGCTAGATCCGGACTAGCGGGAGAAGGCGATACG.

Concerning this clone: The read halts 3 residues ahead of the CDR3 end, with the missing end drawn from the germline J gene. V usage is TRBV19 and J usage is TRBJ1-3; no reliable D call. This CDR3 is built from 14 residues. Trimming removed 5 bases from V and 0 bases from J, with 8 bases in between. Germline CDR1 and CDR2: LNHDA and SQIVND (reference sequence). CDR3 sequence reads: CASSPTVSGNTIYF. The DNA read from the CDR3 is TGTGCCAGTAGTCCGACTGTCTCTGGAAACACC.

With regard to this clone: The CDR3 end falls 3 residues outside the read, so it is completed with the germline J gene. The J gene is TRBJ1-1, the V gene TRBV6-1, with 9 bases that match TRBD1. The CDR3 totals 15 residues. The germline gives CDR1 MNHNS, CDR2 SASEGT. With 4 bases clipped from V and 4 bases from J, the junction kept 7 bases outside the gene matches. The CDR3 protein is CASSAQQGARTEAFF. Partial CDR3 DNA: TGTGCCAGCAGTGCCCAACAGGGGGCGCGCACTGAA.

As to this clone: The read falls 3 residues short of the CDR3 end, and the missing part is taken from the germline J gene. The rearrangement uses TRBV5-1 and TRBJ1-3; D is unresolved. The CDR3 is made up of 13 amino acids. Trimming removed 6 bases at V and 0 bases at J, with 7 bases between. Germline CDR1 SGHRS, CDR2 YFSETQ. The CDR3 bases that were read are TGCGCCAGCAAGCCCTACTCTGGAAACACC. Its translation is CASKPYSGNT. The whole CDR3 is CASKPYSGNTIYF.

As regards this clone: Read sequence stops 3 residues before the CDR3 end, and the germline J gene provides the missing end. This chain uses TRBV7-2 with TRBJ2-3, with D possibly being TRBD2 (5 bases). Germline CDR1 is SGHTA and CDR2 is FQGNSA. The CDR3 loop spans 12 amino acids. CDR3 sequence: CASSPGVPPQYF. CDR3 bases read: TGTGCCAGCAGCCCCGGGGTCCCTCCG.

The part of the CDR3 DNA that was read is TGCAGTGCTAGAGATAGTCAGGGTAACAATCAGCCC. This sequence encodes CSARDSQGNNQP. The CDR3 in full is CSARDSQGNNQPQHF. The chain has TRBV20-1 and TRBJ1-5; a possible D gene is TRBD1 (5 bases). The DNA ends 3 residues before the CDR3 does, and the rest of the CDR3 is filled in from the germline J gene. The CDR3 contains 15 residues. Germline values: CDR1 DFQATT, CDR2 SNEGSKA (reference sequence). Trimming left V 0 bases short and J 3 bases short, with 12 bases between.

In the case of this clone: The sequence runs out 3 residues before the end of the CDR3; the remainder is reconstructed from the germline J gene. The V gene is TRBV18, the J gene TRBJ1-4; TRBD1 matches at 8 bases. The CDR3 has 15 residues. V lost 3 bases to trimming and J lost 8 bases; unmatched junction nucleotides: 8. Germline CDR1 KGHSH, CDR2 LQKENI. Incomplete CDR3 DNA: TGTGCCAGCTCACCGATACAGGGGGAGGCGGAAAAA. Translating gives CASSPIQGEAEK. The whole CDR3 is CASSPIQGEAEKLFF.

About this clone: The read ends 3 residues shy of where the CDR3 ends; the end is completed using the germline J gene. This chain connects TRBV5-6 to TRBJ2-3; D is perhaps TRBD1 (6 bases). V gave up 0 bases and J gave up 2 bases, with 10 bases separating them. The CDR3 is made up of 15 amino acids. In germline, CDR1 is SGHDT, CDR2 YYEEEE. The CDR3 bases that were read are TGTGCCAGCAGCTTGGTCCAGGGGAACACAGATACG. Translating gives CASSLVQGNTDT. In full, the CDR3 is CASSLVQGNTDTQYF.

A remark on this clone: The CDR3 end is not reached by the read, which stops 3 residues before it; the germline J gene fills it in. The genes are TRBV19 and TRBJ2-2; 8 nucleotides align to TRBD1. Germline V gene sequence: CDR1 LNHDA, CDR2 SQIVND (reference sequence). There are 16 residues in the CDR3. Germline trimming cut 3 bases from V and 2 bases from J; bases unmatched to any gene: 5. The CDR3 here is CASSIEGQGNTGELFF. The DNA read from the CDR3 is TGTGCCAGTAGTATCGAAGGACAGGGCAACACCGGGGAG.

CDR3 sequence: CAWSLGTAGFNQPQYF. Partial CDR3 DNA: TGTGCCTGGAGTTTAGGGACAGCGGGTTTCAATCAGCCG. The chain recombines TRBV30 with TRBJ2-3; the D gene is possibly TRBD1 (7 bases). The CDR3 goes on 3 residues after the read ends, and that part is filled in from the germline J gene. The CDR3 contains 16 residues. The V gene's germline CDR1 is GTSNPN and CDR2 SVGIG (reference sequence).

With regard to this clone: The sequenced fragment ends 3 residues before the CDR3 boundary, so the rest is inferred from the germline J gene. The rearrangement links TRBV7-4 to TRBJ1-5, with 8 bases identical to TRBD1. Trimming cost V 2 bases and J 9 bases; bases outside gene matches: 18. Germline values: CDR1 SGHVT, CDR2 SQSDAQ. The CDR3 has 18 residues. The CDR3 here is CASSLLYARGPGKGPQHF. The sequenced CDR3 bases are TGTGCCAGCAGCTTATTGTACGCCAGGGGGCCGGGAAAAGGGCCC.

About this clone: The CDR3 end lies 3 residues beyond the end of the read and is filled in from the germline J gene. J is TRBJ2-7 and V is TRBV20-1; D is perhaps TRBD1 (5 bases). Germline values: CDR1 DFQATT, CDR2 SNEGSKA (reference sequence). The germline V and J ends were trimmed by 2 bases and 3 bases, with 8 bases remaining between them. The CDR3 contains 12 residues. CDR3 residues: CSARPDNYEQYF. The part of the CDR3 DNA that was read is TGCAGTGCTAGACCGGACAACTACGAG.

As to this clone: From the germline J gene comes the end of the CDR3, since the read stops 3 residues before it. The chain recombines TRBV30 with TRBJ1-1, with a possible D match to TRBD1 (6 bases). This CDR3 has 12 amino acids. Germline V gene data show CDR1 as GTSNPN and CDR2 as SVGIG (reference sequence). With 5 bases removed from V and 5 bases from J, the gap between germline ends came to 12 bases. CDR3 DNA (partial): TGTGCCTGGCACAGGGTAGGGACTGAA. Protein sequence: CAWHRVGTE. The whole CDR3 is CAWHRVGTEAFF.

With regard to this clone: The read gets to within 3 residues of the CDR3 end, and the germline J gene fills in the rest. The gene calls are TRBV5-4 and TRBJ1-2, with TRBD1 identical over 11 bases. The CDR3 is 16 residues long. In germline, CDR1 is SGHNT, CDR2 YYREEE (reference sequence). CDR3 DNA (partial): TGTGCCAGCAGCTTGGAACGGGACAGGGGGAGATGGGGC. It encodes CASSLERDRGRWG. The entire CDR3 is CASSLERDRGRWGYTF.

On this clone: The CDR3 end falls 3 residues outside the read, so it is completed with the germline J gene. This chain links TRBV2 with TRBJ2-3, with D possibly TRBD1 on 5 matching bases. The germline gives CDR1 SNHLY, CDR2 FYNNEI. The CDR3 loop spans 14 amino acids. The V gene lost 5 bases and the J gene lost 0 bases, with 9 bases spanning the gap. Incomplete CDR3 DNA: TGTGCCAGCAGTCACAGGTCTAGCACAGATACG. Translated, it gives CASSHRSSTDT. The complete CDR3 sequence is CASSHRSSTDTQYF.

Concerning this clone itself: The missing CDR3 end, 3 residues past where the read stops, is filled in from the germline J gene. This rearrangement joins TRBV5-1 to TRBJ2-7, with 13 bases aligning to TRBD2. In germline, CDR1 is SGHRS, CDR2 YFSETQ. This CDR3 has 17 amino acids. V lost 4 bases, J lost 5 bases, and 12 bases stayed unmatched. The part of the CDR3 DNA that was read is TGCGCCAGCAGCCCTACCCCTACTAGCGGGGGGGCCAACGAG. Residues: CASSPTPTSGGANE. The full CDR3 protein reads CASSPTPTSGGANEQYF. Based on the CDR3 plus reference TRBV5-1 and TRBJ2-7, the full variable domain is KAGVTQTPRYLIKTRGQQVTLSCSPISGHRSVSWYQQTPGQGLQFLFEYFSETQRNKGNFPGRFSGRQFSNSRSEMNVSTLELGDSALYLCASSPTPTSGGANEQYFGPGTRLTVT.

With regard to this clone: From the germline J gene comes the end of the CDR3, since the read stops 3 residues before it. This chain joins TRBV20-1 and TRBJ2-3, with a weak D call TRBD2 (6 bases). CDR3 length: 15 amino acids. Germline CDR1 and CDR2: DFQATT and SNEGSKA (reference sequence). With 3 bases removed from V and 1 base from J, the gap between germline ends came to 14 bases. Incomplete CDR3 DNA: TGCAGTGCTAGTGGCTTCGGGACTGGCACAGATACG. This codes for CSASGFGTGTDT. The whole CDR3 sequence is CSASGFGTGTDTQYF.

Turning to this clone: The CDR3 end is not reached by the read, which stops 3 residues before it; the germline J gene fills it in. V usage is TRBV5-4 and J usage is TRBJ2-3; 8 nucleotides line up with TRBD2. The V and J ends lost 4 bases and 2 bases, in that order; junction bases with no gene match: 9. CDR3 length equals 16 residues. Germline V lookup: CDR1 SGHNT, CDR2 YYREEE (reference sequence). CDR3 bases read: TGTGCCAGCAGCGGGCCCGCGGGGGGCACCACAGATACG. Residues: CASSGPAGGTTDT. The full CDR3 sequence reads CASSGPAGGTTDTQYF.

Notes on this clone: Sequencing ends 3 residues short of the CDR3 end; the germline J gene provides the rest. The V gene is TRBV7-9, the J gene TRBJ2-3, with a weak D call TRBD2 (7 bases). The CDR3 contains 14 residues. CDR1 SEHNR and CDR2 FQNEAQ come from the germline V gene (reference sequence). The germline V and J ends were trimmed by 5 bases and 2 bases, with 11 bases remaining between them. Partial CDR3 DNA: TGTGCCAGCAGCCGCGGGGGCCTCACAGATACG. It yields the protein CASSRGGLTDT. The CDR3 as a whole reads CASSRGGLTDTQYF.

A remark on this clone: Sequencing ends 3 residues short of the CDR3 end; the germline J gene provides the rest. The chain links TRBV19 to TRBJ2-3; 10 bases agree with TRBD2. V lost 9 bases and J lost 5; bases outside the gene matches: 8. This CDR3 spans 14 amino acids. CDR1 is LNHDA and CDR2 is SQIVND in the germline V gene (reference sequence). The CDR3 loop is CASSGTSVIDTQYF. The CDR3 bases that were read are TGTGCCAGCTCCGGGACTAGCGTAATAGATACG.

With regard to this clone: Read sequence stops 3 residues before the CDR3 end, and the germline J gene provides the missing end. The J gene is TRBJ1-5, the V gene TRBV19, with D possibly TRBD1 on 5 matching bases. This CDR3 has 14 residues. CDR1 is LNHDA, CDR2 SQIVND, per germline (reference sequence). V was clipped by 5 bases and J by 6 bases, with 14 bases between them. CDR3 residues: CASSAGNWAQPQHF. Partial CDR3 DNA: TGTGCCAGTAGTGCAGGGAATTGGGCTCAGCCC.

On this clone itself: The read terminates 3 residues before the CDR3 end, so the remaining end is supplied by the germline J gene. The V gene is TRBV19, the J gene TRBJ2-2; possibly TRBD1 for D (6 bases). From germline, CDR1 is LNHDA and CDR2 SQIVND (reference sequence). This CDR3 spans 17 amino acids. CDR3: CASSRDNDYSGANVLFF. The sequenced part of the CDR3 DNA is TGTGCCAGTAGCAGGGACAACGACTACTCTGGGGCCAACGTG.

For this clone: The sequenced fragment ends 3 residues before the CDR3 boundary, so the rest is inferred from the germline J gene. The chain uses TRBV7-6 and TRBJ2-7, with a possible D match to TRBD2 (7 bases). The V and J ends lost 6 bases and 4 bases respectively, with 19 bases between them. The CDR3 covers 15 residues. CDR1 is SGHVS and CDR2 is FNYEAQ in the germline V gene. The CDR3 loop reads CASSLTPGGRYEQYF. CDR3 DNA, as far as it was read: TGTGCCAGCAGTCTAACGCCCGGGGGGCGTTACGAG.

Worth noting for this clone: The read halts 3 residues ahead of the CDR3 end, with the missing end drawn from the germline J gene. The gene calls are TRBV28 and TRBJ2-1, with D perhaps TRBD2 (7 bases). Trimming took off 3 bases at V and 3 bases at J, with 15 bases between the two ends. Germline V CDR1 and CDR2: MDHEN, SYDVKM. The CDR3 has 16 residues. The CDR3 spells CASSFSGASGYNEQFF. The sequenced CDR3 bases are TGTGCCAGCAGTTTCTCGGGGGCTAGCGGCTACAATGAG. The full variable domain, its missing parts supplied by reference TRBV28 and TRBJ2-1, is DVKVTQSSRYLVKRTGEKVFLECVQDMDHENMFWYRQDPGLGLRLIYFSYDVKMKEKGDIPEGYSVSREKKERFSLILESASTNQTSMYLCASSFSGASGYNEQFFGPGTRLTVL.